This T cell receptor beta chain is drawn from a study of T cells in Graves' hyperthyroidism and ophthalmopathy. This clonotype showed up many times. Amplified TCR beta CDR3 regions came from RNA transcripts. HTBI primers were the set used in a first-round RT-PCR of the TCR CDR3. One entry per CDR3 protein results from TCRdb running MiXCR on the multiplex PCR reads. The table records hundreds of thousands of distinct CDR3 sequences, 15% to 20% of them present only once. V was clipped by 2 bases and J by 5 bases; unmatched bases: 4. The CDR3 covers 15 residues. Sequencing input: blood. The receptor was derived from a woman younger than 45 with Graves' hyperthyroidism. The V and J genes are TRBV12-3 or TRBV12-4 and TRBJ2-1; TRBD2 matches 9 bases. CDR3: CASSLSGRWDNEQFF. In nucleotides, the CDR3 is TGTGCCAGCAGTTTAAGCGGGAGGTGGGACAATGAGCAGTTCTTC.